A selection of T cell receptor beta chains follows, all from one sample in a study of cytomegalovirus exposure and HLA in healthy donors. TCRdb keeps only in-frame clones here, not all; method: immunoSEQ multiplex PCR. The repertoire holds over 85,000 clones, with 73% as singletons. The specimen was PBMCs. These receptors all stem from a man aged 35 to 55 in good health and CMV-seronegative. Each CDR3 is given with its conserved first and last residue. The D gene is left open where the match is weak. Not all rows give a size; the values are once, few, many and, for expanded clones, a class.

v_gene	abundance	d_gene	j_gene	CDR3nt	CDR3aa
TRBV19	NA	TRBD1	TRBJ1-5	TGTGCCAGTAGTGACAGGGGAAGCAATCAGCCCCAGCATTTT	CASSDRGSNQPQHF
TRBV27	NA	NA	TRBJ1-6	TGTGCCAGTAAAGACAGCCGGCGTTCACCCCTCCACTTT	CASKDSRRSPLHF
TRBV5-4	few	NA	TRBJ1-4	TGTGCCAGCAGTTTACAGGGAAGTCGTGAAAAACTGTTTTTT	CASSLQGSREKLFF
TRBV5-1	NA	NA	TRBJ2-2	TGCGCCAGCAGCTTGGTCCGGGGGTCCGGGGAGCTGTTTTTT	CASSLVRGSGELFF
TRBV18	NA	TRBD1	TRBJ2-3	TGTGCCAGCTCCCCGCGAGGCAGGGGGCTTGGCACAGATACGCAGTATTTT	CASSPRGRGLGTDTQYF
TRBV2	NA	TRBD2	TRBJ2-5	TGTGCCAGCAGTGAACGGGGGACTAGCGGGTGGAACCAAGAGACCCAGTACTTC	CASSERGTSGWNQETQYF
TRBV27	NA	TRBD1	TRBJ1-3	TGTGCCAGCAGAACAGGGGTCTACGGAAACACCATATATTTT	CASRTGVYGNTIYF
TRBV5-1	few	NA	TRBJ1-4	TGCGCCAGCAGAATCATAACTAATGAAAAACTGTTTTTT	CASRIITNEKLFF
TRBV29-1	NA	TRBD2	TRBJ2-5	TGCAGCGCTCCGGGACTAGCTTCCGAGACCCAGTACTTC	CSAPGLASETQYF
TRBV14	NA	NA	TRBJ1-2	TGTGCCAGCAGCCAGGGGGCCAACTATGGCTACACCTTC	CASSQGANYGYTF
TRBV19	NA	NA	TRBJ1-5	TGTGCCAGTAGTATAGGACATTATAGCAATCAGCCCCAGCATTTT	CASSIGHYSNQPQHF
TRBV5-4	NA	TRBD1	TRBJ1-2	TGTGCCAGCAGTCAATTTGGGGACAGGGGAAGGTATGGCTACACCTTC	CASSQFGDRGRYGYTF
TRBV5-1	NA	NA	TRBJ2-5	TGCGCCAGCAGCCCCCAGGCTCAAGAGACCCAGTACTTC	CASSPQAQETQYF
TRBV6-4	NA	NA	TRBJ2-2	TGTGCCAGCAGTGACCCGGCGGTCACCGGGGAGCTGTTTTTT	CASSDPAVTGELFF
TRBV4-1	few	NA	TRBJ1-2	TGCGCCAGCAGCCGAGATGGCTACACCTTC	CASSRDGYTF
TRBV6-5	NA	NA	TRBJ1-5	TGTGCCAGCAGCCTGCGGGTGGGCAATCAGCCCCAGCATTTT	CASSLRVGNQPQHF
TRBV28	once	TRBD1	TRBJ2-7	TGTGCCAGCAGTTTAAGGGGACAGGGGATGTCCAGCTACGAGCAGTACTTC	CASSLRGQGMSSYEQYF
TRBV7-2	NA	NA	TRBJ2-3	TGTGCCAGCAGCTTTAGCAGACTACGGGCAGATACGCAGTATTTT	CASSFSRLRADTQYF
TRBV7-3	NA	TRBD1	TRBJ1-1	TGTGCCAGCAGCTCCACGGGAAGGGCACAGGGGACTGAAGCTTTCTTT	CASSSTGRAQGTEAFF
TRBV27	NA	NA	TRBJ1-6	TGTGCCAGTGGGCTTCTGAACAATTCACCCCTCCACTTT	CASGLLNNSPLHF
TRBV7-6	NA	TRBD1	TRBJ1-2	TGTGCCAGCAGCGTAAGACAGGGGGCGCTTTCCGGGCAAGGCTACACCTTC	CASSVRQGALSGQGYTF
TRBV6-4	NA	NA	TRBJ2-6	TGTGCCAGCAGTTCGTCGGGGGCTGGGGCCAACGTCCTGACTTTC	CASSSSGAGANVLTF
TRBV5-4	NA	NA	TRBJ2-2	TGTGCCAGCAGCCCCCGGACAGCTCTCACCGGGGAGCTGTTTTTT	CASSPRTALTGELFF
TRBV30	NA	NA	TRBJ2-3	TGTGCCTGGAGGAGGAGGGGCCCCACAGATACGCAGTATTTT	CAWRRRGPTDTQYF
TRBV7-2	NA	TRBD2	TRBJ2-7	TGTGCCAGCAGCCTGGGACTAGCGCCCTACGAGCAGTACTTC	CASSLGLAPYEQYF